Each of the 13 T cell receptor beta chains below was sequenced from the same sample in a study of blood T cells in healthy people across ages. A sample-barcoded 5' primer and a J-beta primer mix were used in a second PCR of roughly 7 to 12 cycles. TCRdb re-called the 5' RACE reads through MiXCR, storing one row per CDR3 protein. The sample has some 760,000 distinct CDR3 sequences; roughly 25% are singletons. Another study also made use of these data, one on T cells of mothers and their children.

The material sequenced was blood. Every receptor here comes from a boy between 10 and 17 years old in good health.

This clonotype was observed a few times. The chain employs TRBV20-1 and TRBJ1-4; D possibly corresponds to TRBD1 (6 bases). V lost 3 bases to trimming and J lost 4 bases, with 21 bases between them. Germline lookup yields CDR1 DFQATT and CDR2 SNEGSKA (reference sequence). The CDR3 is 17 residues long. CDR3 in amino acids: CSARSGQGSIFNEKLFF. The CDR3 DNA sequence: TGCAGTGCTAGGAGTGGGCAGGGGTCTATATTTAATGAAAAACTGTTTTTT.

This clonotype was found once. The chain joins TRBV25-1 to TRBJ2-7, with D tentatively TRBD2 (6 bases). V lost 0 bases to trimming and J lost 4 bases, with 10 bases between them. Looked up from germline, CDR1 is MGHDK and CDR2 is SYGVNS. CDR3 size: 14 residues. The CDR3 protein is CASSEYGGRYEQYF. The CDR3 DNA follows: TGTGCCAGCAGTGAATATGGGGGGAGATACGAGCAGTACTTC.

V is TRBV5-5 and J is TRBJ2-3; 7 bases map to TRBD2. With V trimmed by 5 bases and J by 5 bases, 11 bases remained unmatched. Germline CDR1 SGHKS, CDR2 YYEKEE (reference sequence). CDR3 length: 15 residues. CDR3 bases: TGTGCCAGCAGTTCGCTAGCGGACCCACGAGATACGCAGTATTTT. It yields the protein CASSSLADPRDTQYF.

This clonotype was counted between two and nine times. The chain links TRBV20-1 to TRBJ2-1; 10 nucleotides agree with TRBD2. The CDR3 length is 17 residues. Germline assignment: CDR1 DFQATT and CDR2 SNEGSKA (reference sequence). Trimming at V came to 0 bases and at J to 6 bases, leaving 11 bases not matched to a gene. CDR3 coding DNA: TGCAGTGCTAGAGAGGGGGCTAGCGGGAGATGGGCCAATGAGCAGTTCTTC. Protein product: CSAREGASGRWANEQFF.

This clonotype was found a few times. The chain has TRBV11-1 and TRBJ2-5; tentative D call: TRBD2 (6 bases). There are 17 residues in the CDR3. Germline V gives CDR1 SGHAT, CDR2 FQDESV (reference sequence). V lost 2 bases and J 5 bases, leaving 21 bases between the germline ends. CDR3 region: CASSLSPRAGVGETQYF. DNA of the CDR3: TGTGCCAGCAGCTTATCCCCCCGAGCGGGCGTGGGGGAGACCCAGTACTTC.

This clonotype was seen a handful of times. The V gene is TRBV29-1, the J gene TRBJ2-7, with TRBD1 identical over 7 bases. The length of the CDR3 is 13 residues. CDR1 is SQVTM and CDR2 is ANQGSEA in the germline V gene. Losses at the gene ends were 6 bases for V and 3 bases for J; bases not matched to a gene: 8. The CDR3, as DNA: TGCAGCGTGAACAGACAGGGCGGCTACGAGCAGTACTTC. This codes for CSVNRQGGYEQYF.

This rearrangement joins TRBV28 to TRBJ2-7; 7 bases map to TRBD2. V dropped 5 bases and J dropped 2; count of bases not matched to a gene: 12. Germline CDR1 reads MDHEN; CDR2 reads SYDVKM. This CDR3 comprises 16 residues. CDR3 sequence (DNA): TGTGCCAGCAGTCTCAGGACTAGTGGGAGAACCTACGAGCAGTACTTC. It specifies CASSLRTSGRTYEQYF.

The chain links TRBV5-8 to TRBJ2-5, with D perhaps TRBD2 (5 bases). CDR3 size: 14 residues. The ends were cut back, 2 bases at V and 4 bases at J, with 12 bases in the middle. Germline lookup yields CDR1 SGHTS and CDR2 YDEGEE. CDR3 DNA: TGTGCCAGCAGCTTATCGAGGGCCGGAGAGACCCAGTACTTC. Translated, it gives CASSLSRAGETQYF.

The chain employs TRBV7-6 and TRBJ1-4; 8 bases are shared with TRBD1. The CDR3 contains 15 residues. Per the germline V gene, CDR1 is SGHVS and CDR2 is FNYEAQ. The trim removed 5 bases at V and 5 bases at J, leaving 7 bases unmatched. CDR3 nucleotides: TGTGCCAGCAGCCCCATGACAGGGGAGAATGAAAAACTGTTTTTT. Protein sequence: CASSPMTGENEKLFF.

In this sample, this clonotype turned up a few times. The chain has TRBV5-5 and TRBJ1-1, with 8 bases fitting TRBD1. The germline V gene has CDR1 SGHKS and CDR2 YYEKEE (reference sequence). V lost 2 bases, J lost 7 bases, and 4 bases stayed unmatched. This CDR3 contains 13 residues. CDR3: CASSLQGDIEAFF. CDR3 DNA sequence: TGTGCCAGCAGCTTACAGGGGGATATTGAAGCTTTCTTT. Using reference TRBV5-5 and TRBJ1-1 for the parts outside the CDR3, the full variable domain is DAGVTQSPTHLIKTRGQQVTLRCSPISGHKSVSWYQQVLGQGPQFIFQYYEKEERGRGNFPDRFSARQFPNYSSELNVNALLLGDSALYLCASSLQGDIEAFFGQGTRLTVV.

For this clonotype: At one boundary the junction diverges from the germline segment, which might be a read error. The chain joins TRBV28 to TRBJ2-7; 15 nucleotides match TRBD2. The germline gives CDR1 MDHEN, CDR2 SYDVKM. This CDR3 comprises 12 residues. The CDR3 loop is CANGSGLAGGNF. Here the CDR3 DNA reads TGTGCCAACGGCTCGGGACTAGCGGGGGGAAACTTC. Full variable domain (rest looked up from reference TRBV28 and TRBJ2-7): DVKVTQSSRYLVKRTGEKVFLECVQDMDHENMFWYRQDPGLGLRLIYFSYDVKMKEKGDIPEGYSVSREKKERFSLILESASTNQTSMYLCANGSGLAGGNFGPGTRLTVT.

This clonotype occurred a few times. This chain links TRBV28 with TRBJ2-7; 11 nucleotides agree with TRBD2. With V trimmed by 6 bases and J by 5 bases, 9 bases remained unmatched. CDR3 length: 15 residues. Germline lookup yields CDR1 MDHEN and CDR2 SYDVKM. CDR3 nucleotide sequence: TGTGCCAGCAGCTCACCGACTAGCGGGAAAAACGAGCAGTACTTC. This translates into CASSSPTSGKNEQYF.

This clonotype was found a few times. The rearrangement links TRBV6-5 to TRBJ2-5; tentatively, D is TRBD1 (6 bases). In germline, CDR1 is MNHEY, CDR2 SVGAGI. The V gene lost 2 bases and the J gene lost 2 bases, with 12 bases spanning the gap. The CDR3 covers 15 residues. CDR3 residues: CASSYLTDRQETQYF. The CDR3 DNA sequence: TGTGCCAGCAGTTACCTTACGGACAGACAAGAGACCCAGTACTTC.